Each of the 20 T cell receptor beta chains below was sequenced from the same sample in a study of cytomegalovirus exposure and HLA in healthy donors. Only in-frame clones appear in the TCRdb table, and some are missing; sequencing was by immunoSEQ multiplex PCR. In the table there are about 60,000 clones, around 96% of which are singletons. Sequencing was carried out using PBMCs. The receptors here all came from a man aged 18 to 29 in good health and CMV-seronegative.

This clone was counted once. The V gene is TRBV28, the J gene TRBJ1-4; 7 bases are shared with TRBD1. Germline loops: CDR1 MDHEN, CDR2 SYDVKM. There are 13 residues in the CDR3. Unmatched junction bases numbered 1, after V lost 5 bases and J lost 4 bases. For the CDR3, the DNA is TGTGCCAGCAGTAACAGGGGTAATGAAAAACTGTTTTTT. Amino acid sequence: CASSNRGNEKLFF.

V gene TRBV27 combines with J gene TRBJ2-3; TRBD2 aligns across 10 bases. Looked up from germline, CDR1 is MNHEY and CDR2 is SMNVEV (reference sequence). The CDR3 length is 15 residues. Trimming at V came to 6 bases and at J to 4 bases, leaving 7 bases not matched to a gene. The CDR3 protein is CASRRSSGSPDTQYF. The CDR3 DNA follows: TGTGCCAGCAGAAGATCTAGCGGGAGTCCAGATACGCAGTATTTT.

The chain couples TRBV5-1 to TRBJ2-2, with D tentatively TRBD2 (6 bases). The CDR3 consists of 16 residues. From germline, CDR1 is SGHRS and CDR2 YFSETQ. The ends were cut back, 4 bases at V and 2 bases at J, with 15 bases in the middle. CDR3 sequence: CASSDGGSVNTGELFF. The CDR3 DNA follows: TGCGCCAGCAGCGACGGGGGTAGCGTTAACACCGGGGAGCTGTTTTTT. The complete variable domain, with remaining parts taken from reference TRBV5-1 and TRBJ2-2, reads KAGVTQTPRYLIKTRGQQVTLSCSPISGHRSVSWYQQTPGQGLQFLFEYFSETQRNKGNFPGRFSGRQFSNSRSEMNVSTLELGDSALYLCASSDGGSVNTGELFFGEGSRLTVL.

The gene calls are TRBV4-3 and TRBJ2-6; 8 nucleotides agree with TRBD2. CDR3 length: 16 amino acids. Germline V gene sequence: CDR1 LGHNA, CDR2 YSLEER. Germline trimming cut 4 bases from V and 2 bases from J; bases unmatched to any gene: 4. CDR3 sequence reads: CASSLSGGAGANVLTF. The CDR3 DNA is TGCGCCAGCAGCCTCTCGGGGGGGGCTGGGGCCAACGTCCTGACTTTC.

This chain joins TRBV27 and TRBJ2-1, with D perhaps matching TRBD1 (6 bases). Germline V gene data show CDR1 as MNHEY and CDR2 as SMNVEV (reference sequence). There are 18 residues in the CDR3. V lost 2 bases, J lost 0 bases, and 17 bases lay in between. The CDR3 spells CASSLGPMHRDSYNEQFF. As DNA, the CDR3 is TGTGCCAGCAGTTTAGGGCCTATGCACAGGGACTCCTACAATGAGCAGTTCTTC.

V usage is TRBV11-3 and J usage is TRBJ2-1; D unresolved. CDR1 SGHNT and CDR2 YENEEA come from the germline V gene. V lost 4 bases and J lost 7, with 5 bases in between. The length of the CDR3 is 11 residues. CDR3 sequence (DNA): TGTGCCAGCAGCTCCACAAATGAGCAGTTCTTC. This encodes CASSSTNEQFF.

This chain links TRBV5-4 with TRBJ1-1; TRBD1 matches 7 bases. CDR3 length: 14 amino acids. CDR1 SGHNT and CDR2 YYREEE come from the germline V gene (reference sequence). V shed 4 bases and J 5 bases; nucleotides not matched to a gene: 8. CDR3 loop: CASSPTGPETEAFF. The CDR3 nucleotides are TGTGCCAGCAGCCCGACAGGGCCGGAGACTGAAGCTTTCTTT.

The chain combines TRBV28 with TRBJ2-3, with 10 bases lining up with TRBD2. This CDR3 comprises 18 residues. After removal of 5 bases from V and 3 bases from J, the junction contained 14 bases not matched to a gene. CDR1 MDHEN and CDR2 SYDVKM come from the germline V gene. In DNA form, the CDR3 reads TGTGCCAGCAGTCATCTAGCGGGAGCCACCTCTCTGACAGATACGCAGTATTTT. It encodes CASSHLAGATSLTDTQYF.

This chain uses TRBV5-1 with TRBJ2-5; D is unresolved. Trimming shortened V by 2 bases and J by 2 bases, and 10 bases separated the two germline ends. CDR3 length: 14 amino acids. The germline V gene has CDR1 SGHRS and CDR2 YFSETQ. The CDR3 DNA follows: TGCGCCAGCAGCTTTTTGCTACAGCAAGAGACCCAGTACTTC. This encodes CASSFLLQQETQYF.

This CDR3 is CASRPGTSGYEQYF. The CDR3 DNA follows: TGTGCCAGCAGACCGGGGACTAGCGGATACGAGCAGTACTTC. The chain recombines TRBV5-4 with TRBJ2-7; 11 nucleotides line up with TRBD2. Germline V CDR1 and CDR2: SGHNT, YYREEE (reference sequence). The J segment lost 4 bases and the V segment lost 5 bases, leaving 5 bases of the junction unmatched. This CDR3 comprises 14 residues.

J is TRBJ1-3 and V is TRBV5-6; 7 nucleotides line up with TRBD1. The CDR3 contains 14 residues. V gave up 2 bases and J gave up 5 bases; unmatched junction bases: 4. The germline V gene has CDR1 SGHDT and CDR2 YYEEEE. The DNA for the CDR3 is TGTGCCAGCAGCTTAGCAGGGGGTCGAAACACCATATATTTT. It is translated as CASSLAGGRNTIYF.

The J gene is TRBJ2-5, the V gene TRBV7-9, with unresolved D. Germline V gene sequence: CDR1 SEHNR, CDR2 FQNEAQ (reference sequence). The CDR3 covers 13 residues. V was trimmed by 5 bases and J by 5 bases, leaving 12 bases between them. CDR3 nucleotides: TGTGCCAGCAGCCCTCCGCTACGGGAGACCCAGTACTTC. The encoded protein is CASSPPLRETQYF.

This clone occurred once. The chain recombines TRBV30 with TRBJ2-1; 7 bases match TRBD2. The length of the CDR3 is 14 residues. Germline V gene lookup returns CDR1 GTSNPN and CDR2 SVGIG (reference sequence). The V gene end was trimmed by 6 bases and the J gene end by 8 bases; junction bases not matched to a gene: 13. CDR3 nucleotides: TGTGCCTGCGGCAATAGGGGAGGGTGGTATGAGCAGTTCTTC. It is translated as CACGNRGGWYEQFF.

CDR3 region: CASSLRGAGYEQYF. Here the CDR3 DNA reads TGTGCCAGCAGTTTACGGGGGGCAGGGTACGAGCAGTACTTC. The chain has TRBV28 and TRBJ2-7; a weak D match, TRBD2 (7 bases). The CDR3 totals 14 residues. Looked up from germline, CDR1 is MDHEN and CDR2 is SYDVKM. Trimming pared 2 bases from V and 4 bases from J, leaving 12 bases between.

The rearrangement joins TRBV27 to TRBJ2-7, with 7 bases that match TRBD1. Germline CDR1 and CDR2: MNHEY and SMNVEV (reference sequence). There are 17 residues in the CDR3. With V trimmed by 1 base and J by 0 bases, 9 bases remained unmatched. CDR3 DNA sequence: TGTGCCAGCAGTTTATTTTTCTCCTGGGACAGCTCCTACGAGCAGTACTTC. Amino acids: CASSLFFSWDSSYEQYF.

This chain connects TRBV7-9 to TRBJ2-4; a possible D gene is TRBD2 (6 bases). The CDR3 is made up of 17 amino acids. The V gene lost 3 bases and the J gene lost 0 bases, with 15 bases spanning the gap. The germline CDR1 and CDR2 sequences are SEHNR and FQNEAQ (reference sequence). The CDR3 here is CASSFTEAGLAKNIQYF. CDR3 coding DNA: TGTGCCAGCAGCTTCACTGAAGCGGGCCTAGCCAAAAACATTCAGTACTTC.

The chain recombines TRBV7-2 with TRBJ2-7; D is possibly TRBD2 (5 bases). The CDR3 loop spans 14 amino acids. The germline gives CDR1 SGHTA, CDR2 FQGNSA. Trimming removed 5 bases at V and 2 bases at J, with 13 bases between. The CDR3 reads CASSMSGAPYEQYF. The CDR3 bases are TGTGCCAGCAGCATGAGCGGAGCCCCCTACGAGCAGTACTTC.

V usage is TRBV28 and J usage is TRBJ1-2, with 12 bases identical to TRBD1. V shed 5 bases and J 6 bases; nucleotides not matched to a gene: 4. There are 14 residues in the CDR3. From germline, CDR1 is MDHEN and CDR2 SYDVKM. CDR3 residues: CASSPGQGADGYTF. The CDR3 bases are TGTGCCAGCAGTCCGGGACAGGGGGCTGATGGCTACACCTTC.

The rearrangement links TRBV7-8 to TRBJ2-3; TRBD1 matches at 7 bases. The V gene end was trimmed by 5 bases and the J gene end by 4 bases; junction bases not matched to a gene: 6. CDR3 length equals 14 residues. CDR1 is SGHVS, CDR2 FQNEAQ, per germline. The CDR3 region is CASSPEGGPDTQYF. CDR3 coding DNA: TGTGCCAGCAGCCCAGAAGGGGGCCCAGATACGCAGTATTTT. Full variable domain (missing parts from reference TRBV7-8 and TRBJ2-3): GAGVSQSPRYKVAKRGQDVALRCDPISGHVSLFWYQQALGQGPEFLTYFQNEAQLDKSGLPSDRFFAERPEGSVSTLKIQRTQQEDSAVYLCASSPEGGPDTQYFGPGTRLTVL.

The chain links TRBV11-2 to TRBJ1-2, with 8 nucleotides matching TRBD1. Germline CDR1 SGHAT, CDR2 FQNNGV. This CDR3 contains 14 residues. The V gene end was trimmed by 5 bases and the J gene end by 3 bases; junction bases not matched to a gene: 5. CDR3 residues: CASSQSGGDYGYTF. As DNA, the CDR3 is TGTGCCAGCAGCCAATCAGGGGGCGACTATGGCTACACCTTC.